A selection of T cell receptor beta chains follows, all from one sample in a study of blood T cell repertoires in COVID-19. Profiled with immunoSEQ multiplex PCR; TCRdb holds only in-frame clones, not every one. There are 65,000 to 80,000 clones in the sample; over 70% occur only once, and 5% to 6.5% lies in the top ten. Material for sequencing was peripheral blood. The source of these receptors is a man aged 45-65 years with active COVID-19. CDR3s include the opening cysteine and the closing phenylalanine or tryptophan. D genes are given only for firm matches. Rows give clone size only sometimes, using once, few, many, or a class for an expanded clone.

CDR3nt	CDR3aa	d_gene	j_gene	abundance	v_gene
TGTGCCAGCAGCCTCGGTGGCCAGGGCCTCACCTACGAGCAGTACTTC	CASSLGGQGLTYEQYF	-	TRBJ2-7	-	TRBV3-1/TRBV3-2
TGTGCCAGCAGTTTAGGTACGGCGGAGGGGACTGAAGCTTTCTTT	CASSLGTAEGTEAFF	-	TRBJ1-1	-	TRBV28
TGTGCCAGCAGCAAAGATCTGAGGGGACAGAGCTCTGGGGCCAACGTCCTGACTTTC	CASSKDLRGQSSGANVLTF	-	TRBJ2-6	-	TRBV21-1
TGCGCCAGCAGCGCATATCCGGGACAGGGCTCCTACGAGCAGTACTTC	CASSAYPGQGSYEQYF	TRBD1	TRBJ2-7	-	TRBV5-1
TGTGCCAGCAGCTTGACAGGGTCCTATAATTCACCCCTCCACTTT	CASSLTGSYNSPLHF	TRBD1	TRBJ1-6	-	TRBV13
TGTGCCAGCAGTCCCCCGGGACAGAGTGAAGCTTTCTTT	CASSPPGQSEAFF	TRBD1	TRBJ1-1	-	TRBV2
TGTGCCAGCAGCTTAGATGGGGGGTCGAACACTGAAGCTTTCTTT	CASSLDGGSNTEAFF	-	TRBJ1-1	-	TRBV11-2
TGTGCCAGCTCCCCCGGCGGGGGTTCGTACAATGAGCAGTTCTTC	CASSPGGGSYNEQFF	TRBD2	TRBJ2-1	-	TRBV18
TGTGCCAGCAGCTTTGGAGGTGACAATCAGCCCCAGCATTTT	CASSFGGDNQPQHF	-	TRBJ1-5	few	TRBV7-9
TGTGCCAGCAGAACCGGGACTAGCGGGGGCACAGATACGCAGTATTTT	CASRTGTSGGTDTQYF	TRBD2	TRBJ2-3	-	TRBV7-9
TGTGCCAGCAGCTTGATGCGGGGGGTTTTTACAGATACGCAGTATTTT	CASSLMRGVFTDTQYF	TRBD2	TRBJ2-3	-	TRBV11-2
TGTGCCAGCAGCGCTCAGGGGGCTGGGAATCAGCCCCAGCATTTT	CASSAQGAGNQPQHF	TRBD1	TRBJ1-5	-	TRBV7-2
TGTGCCAGCAGCTGGTCCCCAGCGGCCTACGAGCAGTACTTC	CASSWSPAAYEQYF	-	TRBJ2-7	-	TRBV5-5
TGTGCCAGCAGCCCACTAGCGGGAGGCGGCACAGATACGCAGTATTTT	CASSPLAGGGTDTQYF	TRBD2	TRBJ2-3	once	TRBV7-3
TGTGCCAGCAGCTTTCTAGCGGGGGGGCTCAATGAGCAGTTCTTC	CASSFLAGGLNEQFF	TRBD2	TRBJ2-1	-	TRBV7-3
TGTGCCAGCAGGACAGGGCTTAATGAGCAGTTCTTC	CASRTGLNEQFF	TRBD1	TRBJ2-1	-	TRBV13
TGTGCCAGCAGCTTAACGGGAGGCAATTACGAGCAGTACTTC	CASSLTGGNYEQYF	-	TRBJ2-7	-	TRBV7-3
TGTGCCAGCAGTTCCCAGACACTAGAGACCCAGTACTTC	CASSSQTLETQYF	-	TRBJ2-5	-	TRBV12-3/TRBV12-4
TGTGCCAGCAGTTTGGGGGGGGGCGGTCAGACTGAAGCTTTCTTT	CASSLGGGGQTEAFF	-	TRBJ1-1	-	TRBV6-6
TGTGCCAGCAGTCACTCGGGGGGTGAAGCTTTCTTT	CASSHSGGEAFF	-	TRBJ1-1	-	TRBV7-9
TGTGCCAGCAGTCCCGCAGGGGGCTTCTATGGCTACACCTTC	CASSPAGGFYGYTF	TRBD1	TRBJ1-2	-	TRBV6-2/TRBV6-3
TGTGCCAGCAGCTTCTTGTCGGTCGGCACAGATACGCAGTATTTT	CASSFLSVGTDTQYF	-	TRBJ2-3	-	TRBV7-3
TGTGCCTGGAGGAAAAGGACAGGAGACAACTATGGCTACACCTTC	CAWRKRTGDNYGYTF	TRBD1	TRBJ1-2	-	TRBV30
TGTGCCCCTACCCCAGGGGCCAATCAGCCCCAGCATTTT	CAPTPGANQPQHF	-	TRBJ1-5	few	TRBV28
TGTGCCACCAGCGCAAAACCGGGACTAGCGGGAGGGCGGTCGGAGACCCAGTACTTC	CATSAKPGLAGGRSETQYF	TRBD2	TRBJ2-5	-	TRBV24-1
TGTGCCAGCAGCTTCCCCGTGGCAGGGGGCGGCTATGGCTACACCTTC	CASSFPVAGGGYGYTF	TRBD1	TRBJ1-2	-	TRBV5-6
TGTGCCAGCAGCGAGGGGACTAGCGGGGGGGCCTTGGTGGAGGAGACCCAGTACTTC	CASSEGTSGGALVEETQYF	TRBD2	TRBJ2-5	-	TRBV9
TGTGCCAGCAGCTACGGACAGTCAAATTCACCCCTCCACTTT	CASSYGQSNSPLHF	-	TRBJ1-6	once	TRBV9
TGTGCCAGTAGTATGCGAAGAGGGCCCCTCCACTTT	CASSMRRGPLHF	-	TRBJ1-6	-	TRBV19
TGTGCCACCAGTGATGGGACTAGCGGGGACCACTACGAGCAGTACTTC	CATSDGTSGDHYEQYF	TRBD2	TRBJ2-7	-	TRBV24-1
TGTGCCAGCAGCCAGGAAGCGGGAGCCTCCTACGAGCAGTACTTC	CASSQEAGASYEQYF	TRBD2	TRBJ2-7	-	TRBV4-2
TGTGCCAGCAGTCGACCAGGGGAGAACACCGGGGAGCTGTTTTTT	CASSRPGENTGELFF	-	TRBJ2-2	-	TRBV25-1
TGTGCCAGCAGCTTACCCGGGGGCGGGGAGCTGTTTTTT	CASSLPGGGELFF	-	TRBJ2-2	-	TRBV11-3
TGTGCCAGCAGCTTGCAGGGCTCTGGAAACACCATATATTTT	CASSLQGSGNTIYF	-	TRBJ1-3	-	TRBV5-4
TGTGCCAGCAGTTACTCAGCGGGAGGGCGGGGTGAGCAGTTCTTC	CASSYSAGGRGEQFF	TRBD2	TRBJ2-1	-	TRBV6-5
TGTGCCAGCAGTTTCTTGACAGGGGACACTGAAGCTTTCTTT	CASSFLTGDTEAFF	TRBD1	TRBJ1-1	-	TRBV28
TGCGCCAGCAGCCAAGATATGCGGGCTTGGCCCGAGCAGTACTTC	CASSQDMRAWPEQYF	-	TRBJ2-7	-	TRBV4-3
TGTGCCAGCAGTTTGGGTAGCGGGGGGCAAGAGACCCAGTACTTC	CASSLGSGGQETQYF	TRBD2	TRBJ2-5	medium-sized	TRBV27
TGTGCCACCAGCAGAGATATGGGTAGCGGGACCCAGTACTTC	CATSRDMGSGTQYF	-	TRBJ2-5	-	TRBV15
TGTGCCAGCAGCGCCCGGAGGGGGCAGGGCTATGGCTACACCTTC	CASSARRGQGYGYTF	-	TRBJ1-2	-	TRBV21-1
TGTGCCAGCAGCAACTTTAGCGGGAGGGCGCATACGCAGTATTTT	CASSNFSGRAHTQYF	-	TRBJ2-3	few	TRBV21-1
TGCAGTGCTCCTTACTATGGCTACACCTTC	CSAPYYGYTF	-	TRBJ1-2	-	TRBV20-1
TGTGCCAGCAGTAAGACAGGGTATGGCTACACCTTC	CASSKTGYGYTF	TRBD1	TRBJ1-2	-	TRBV25-1
TGTGCCAGCAGTTTGGACAATTATCAGCCCCAGCATTTT	CASSLDNYQPQHF	-	TRBJ1-5	-	TRBV28
TGTGCCAGCAGCGGACAGGGTGGCAATGAGCAGTTCTTC	CASSGQGGNEQFF	TRBD1	TRBJ2-1	-	TRBV9
TGTGCCAGCAGCGCCCAACCGACAGGGGTAACCCAAGAGACCCAGTACTTC	CASSAQPTGVTQETQYF	TRBD1	TRBJ2-5	-	TRBV7-9
TGCAGCGTTGATGGTCTAACTAGCGGGGATTCTAGCACAGATACGCAGTATTTT	CSVDGLTSGDSSTDTQYF	TRBD2	TRBJ2-3	-	TRBV29-1
TGTGCCAGCTCACCAGGGACAAACTACGAGCAGTACTTC	CASSPGTNYEQYF	-	TRBJ2-7	-	TRBV18
TGTGCCAGCAGCGTAGCTGCAGGGGGTGGCTTCGAGCTGTTTTTT	CASSVAAGGGFELFF	TRBD1	TRBJ2-2	-	TRBV9